This TCR beta chain was captured by sequencing in a study of blood T cell repertoires in COVID-19. Study-level information: The United States, Italy and Spain provided the acute and convalescent COVID-19 samples.

Sequencing used immunoSEQ multiplex PCR; TCRdb keeps in-frame clones, though not all of them. The sample lists almost 300,000 clones; around nine tenths were seen once. Sequencing input: peripheral blood. This TCR derives from a man aged 65 to 79 with acute or convalescent COVID-19.

CDR3 sequence reads: CASSRQGVVEKLFF. As DNA, the CDR3 is TGTGCCAGCAGTAGACAGGGTGTGGTTGAAAAACTGTTTTTT. V usage is TRBV6-6 and J usage is TRBJ1-4, with TRBD1 identical over 7 bases. Germline CDR1 is MNHNY and CDR2 is SVGAGI (reference sequence). This CDR3 is built from 14 residues. After removal of 5 bases from V and 7 bases from J, the junction contained 7 bases not matched to a gene.